The 12 T cell receptor beta chains below come from one sample, sequenced in a study of T cell responses to AZD1222 COVID-19 vaccine (dated by TCRdb to the early 2020s). The time point label corresponds to: baseline before first vaccination. The library was produced with the immunoSEQ multiplex PCR assay. The table comes from immuneACCESS by way of TCRdb, which keeps in-frame sequences with V and J called. Part of the clones is missing from these tables; in studies checked, under half for an unresolved V gene and the rest for unknown reasons. This sample holds 90,000 to 120,000 clones; 80% to 90% were observed only once. Of the sample, approximately 7% falls within the top ten clones. Material: peripheral blood, obtained on day 0 of AZD1222 vaccination. These receptors originate from an adult in good health.

The CDR3 DNA sequence: TGTGCCAGCAGATTACCCGTTGGGGGCCAGCCCCAGCATTTT. Protein product: CASRLPVGGQPQHF. The chain combines TRBV2 with TRBJ1-5, with D maybe TRBD1 (6 bases). This CDR3 spans 14 amino acids. V shed 6 bases and J shed 7 bases, with 16 bases lying between them. From germline, CDR1 is SNHLY and CDR2 FYNNEI.

The genes are TRBV18 and TRBJ1-2; D unresolved. The germline gives CDR1 KGHSH, CDR2 LQKENI. This CDR3 is 14 amino acids long. V lost 3 bases and J 4 bases, leaving 12 bases between the germline ends. This chain's CDR3 is CASSPSPTFYGYTF. The CDR3 bases are TGTGCCAGCTCACCCTCGCCCACATTCTATGGCTACACCTTC.

V and J are TRBV5-6 and TRBJ2-3; 8 positions match TRBD2. CDR3 length: 16 amino acids. Germline loops: CDR1 SGHDT, CDR2 YYEEEE. With V trimmed by 2 bases and J by 0 bases, 5 bases remained unmatched. The CDR3 loop is CASSLGLAKSTDTQYF. The CDR3 DNA reads TGTGCCAGCAGCTTAGGACTAGCAAAAAGCACAGATACGCAGTATTTT.

The genes are TRBV7-6 and TRBJ1-3, with D perhaps TRBD1 (6 bases). V gave up 4 bases and J gave up 0 bases, with 16 bases separating them. The CDR3 length is 17 residues. Germline-derived CDR1 and CDR2 are SGHVS and FNYEAQ. This CDR3 reads CASSSMNGQSSGNTIYF. The CDR3 DNA reads as TGTGCCAGCAGCTCTATGAACGGACAGAGCTCTGGAAACACCATATATTTT.

V gene TRBV18 combines with J gene TRBJ2-2; D assignment may be TRBD1 or TRBD2 (6 bases each). CDR1 is KGHSH and CDR2 is LQKENI in the germline V gene. CDR3 size: 15 residues. The V end lost 3 bases, the J end lost 5 bases, and 13 bases lay between the germline ends. The CDR3 is CASSPGGQVTGELFF. For the CDR3, the DNA is TGTGCCAGCTCACCTGGGGGGCAAGTTACCGGGGAGCTGTTTTTT.

This chain links TRBV5-4 with TRBJ1-2, with D maybe TRBD1 (6 bases). Trimming cost V 4 bases and J 0 bases, with 10 bases left between them. The CDR3 extends over 14 amino acids. The germline V gene has CDR1 SGHNT and CDR2 YYREEE (reference sequence). This CDR3 reads CASSPDSTNYGYTF. CDR3 DNA sequence: TGTGCCAGCAGCCCGGACAGCACTAACTATGGCTACACCTTC.

V and J are TRBV14 and TRBJ2-5; D is perhaps TRBD2 (7 bases). Looked up from germline, CDR1 is SGHDN and CDR2 is FVKESK. The CDR3 runs 16 residues. Trimming took 4 bases from V and 4 from J, leaving 19 bases between them. CDR3 amino acids: CASSRRVGGRLETQYF. In DNA form, the CDR3 reads TGTGCCAGCAGCCGCCGCGTGGGGGGGCGACTAGAGACCCAGTACTTC. The variable domain in full, with the rest retrieved from reference TRBV14 and TRBJ2-5, is EAGVTQFPSHSVIEKGQTVTLRCDPISGHDNLYWYRRVMGKEIKFLLHFVKESKQDESGMPNNRFLAERTGGTYSTLKVQPAELEDSGVYFCASSRRVGGRLETQYFGPGTRLLVL.

This chain links TRBV16 with TRBJ1-4, with TRBD1 identical over 8 bases. Per germline, CDR1 KGHSY and CDR2 FQNENV. This CDR3 comprises 15 residues. V lost 0 bases, J lost 6 bases, and 3 bases stayed unmatched. CDR3 sequence: CASSQSGQGDEKLFF. The CDR3 DNA reads as TGTGCCAGCAGCCAATCCGGACAGGGAGATGAAAAACTGTTTTTT.

The rearrangement links TRBV4-2 to TRBJ2-5; no clear D gene. CDR1 LGHNA and CDR2 YNFKEQ come from the germline V gene. Trimming removed 1 base at V and 0 bases at J, with 12 bases between. This CDR3 is 16 amino acids long. CDR3 nucleotide sequence: TGTGCCAGCAGCCAAGTGGGCCACAGTTACCAAGAGACCCAGTACTTC. This gives the protein CASSQVGHSYQETQYF.

This chain links TRBV19 with TRBJ2-3; perhaps TRBD1 as D (6 bases). Trimming shortened V by 7 bases and J by 3 bases, and 11 bases separated the two germline ends. CDR3 length: 13 residues. The germline V gene has CDR1 LNHDA and CDR2 SQIVND (reference sequence). CDR3 in DNA: TGTGCCAGTACCACACAGGGTACAGATACGCAGTATTTT. Protein: CASTTQGTDTQYF.

This rearrangement joins TRBV2 to TRBJ2-3, with 11 bases that match TRBD2. Unmatched junction bases numbered 5, after V lost 10 bases and J lost 14 bases. The length of the CDR3 is 10 residues. The germline gives CDR1 SNHLY, CDR2 FYNNEI. The CDR3 DNA follows: TGTGCCATTATAGCGGGAGGGCTGTATTTT. Amino acids: CAIIAGGLYF. The variable domain in full, completed from reference TRBV2 and TRBJ2-3, reads EPEVTQTPSHQVTQMGQEVILRCVPISNHLYFYWYRQILGQKVEFLVSFYNNEISEKSEIFDDQFSVERPDGSNFTLKIRSTKLEDSAMYFCAIIAGGLYFGPGTRLTVL.

This sequence joins TRBV12-3 or TRBV12-4 and TRBJ2-2; TRBD2 is a possible D gene (5 bases). CDR3 length: 13 residues. The V end was cut by 10 bases, the J end by 2 bases, with 11 bases between. CDR3 nucleotide sequence: TGTGCCATCAAATCGGGAAACACCGGGGAGCTGTTTTTT. Translating gives CAIKSGNTGELFF.